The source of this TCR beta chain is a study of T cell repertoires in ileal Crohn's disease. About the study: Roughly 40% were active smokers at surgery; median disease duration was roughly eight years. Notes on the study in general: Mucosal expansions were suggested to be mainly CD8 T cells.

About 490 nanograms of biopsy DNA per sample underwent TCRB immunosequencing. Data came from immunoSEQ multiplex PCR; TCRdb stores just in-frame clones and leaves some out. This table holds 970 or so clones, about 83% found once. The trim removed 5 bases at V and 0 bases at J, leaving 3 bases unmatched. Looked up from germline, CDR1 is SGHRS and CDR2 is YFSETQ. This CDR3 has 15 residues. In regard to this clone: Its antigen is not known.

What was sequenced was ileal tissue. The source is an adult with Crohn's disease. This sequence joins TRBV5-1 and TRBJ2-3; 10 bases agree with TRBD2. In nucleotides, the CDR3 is TGCGCCAGCAGTGTTAGCGGGGGGAGCACAGATACGCAGTATTTT. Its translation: CASSVSGGSTDTQYF.